One TCR beta chain is described in this entry. Study processing details: Estimates of nucleated cell counts were drawn from the amplification of reference gene primers. Only in-frame clones appear in the TCRdb table, and some are missing; sequencing was by immunoSEQ multiplex PCR. V, J and clone size derive from that table, while D and trimming were established from the DNA sequence. The table includes about 160,000 clones, approximately 85% detected once. The sample is drawn from a study of blood T cell repertoires in COVID-19. Germline CDR1 SGHAT, CDR2 FQNNGV. Trimming cost V 5 bases and J 0 bases, with 10 bases left between them. CDR3 size: 14 residues.

This TCR came from a man between 35 and 55 years old who had recovered from COVID-19. Sequences were obtained from peripheral blood. The V gene is TRBV11-2, the J gene TRBJ1-1; D ambiguous. Here the CDR3 DNA reads TGTGCCAGCAGCCCCCGACACCTGAACACTGAAGCTTTCTTT. Protein: CASSPRHLNTEAFF.